This TCR beta chain derives from a study of shared clonotypes between healthy human individuals. General study findings and limits: Represented diversity, genetic and exposure-history alike, was limited by few donors.

The CDR3 runs to 16 residues. In germline, CDR1 is LGHNA, CDR2 YNFKEQ. The V end was cut by 2 bases, the J end by 0 bases, with 8 bases between. Using immunoSEQ multiplex PCR, the repertoire was profiled, and TCRdb retains in-frame clones only, with some absent. The sample has about 1,800,000 clones, about 95% seen once. Terminally differentiated effector memory CD45RA+ cells were left out of the naive CD8 fraction, which was CD45RO-negative and positively selected for CCR7. In the case of this clone: Its target is not known.

This TCR derives from a man aged 18 to 29 in good health. This chain joins TRBV4-2 and TRBJ1-6, with D unclear. Sequenced input: naive CD8+ T cells sorted from blood. The CDR3, as DNA: TGTGCCAGCAGCCAACCTCAGAGCTCCTATAATTCACCCCTCCACTTT. This translates into CASSQPQSSYNSPLHF.